This T cell receptor beta chain was recorded in a study of cytomegalovirus exposure and HLA in healthy donors. Healthy bone marrow donors formed the donor group. General study points: Upon later analysis, TCR association rates were observed to vary by HLA locus, being highest for DRB1 and lowest for HLA-C. A cluster of highly shared sequence variants was likely a sequencing artifact. In a later analysis, V- and J-gene trimming of beta chains associated with a DCLRE1C missense variant, replicated independently.

This clone has a handful of counts. Its matching antigen is unknown. PCR primers comprised 60 Vbeta and 13 Jbeta primers. Libraries were prepared by immunoSEQ multiplex PCR; TCRdb keeps only in-frame clonotypes and omits some of them. The profile shows approximately 160,000 clones, approximately 67% of them singletons. Germline assignment: CDR1 SGHTA and CDR2 FQGTGA. V lost 2 bases to trimming and J lost 7 bases, with 18 bases between them. The CDR3 is made up of 15 amino acids. Sequencing input: PBMCs. The TCR originated in a woman younger than 30 in good health and CMV-seropositive. V is TRBV7-3 and J is TRBJ2-7; possibly TRBD2 for D (6 bases). CDR3 residues: CASSLYARGSGEQYF. The CDR3, as DNA: TGTGCCAGCAGCTTATACGCCCGGGGGAGCGGGGAGCAGTACTTC. Together with reference TRBV7-3 and TRBJ2-7, the CDR3 gives the full variable domain: GAGVSQTPSNKVTEKGKYVELRCDPISGHTALYWYRQSLGQGPEFLIYFQGTGAADDSGLPNDRFFAVRPEGSVSTLKIQRTERGDSAVYLCASSLYARGSGEQYFGPGTRLTVT.